This TCR beta chain was recorded in a study of blood T cell repertoires in COVID-19 (TCRdb year 2020). Background on the whole study: Recovered participants in ImmuneRACE Cohort 3 were defined by two consecutive negative NP/OP PCR tests, clearance by a healthcare professional, or resolution of symptoms. Samples covering the acute and convalescent phases of COVID-19 were provided by collaborators in the United States, Italy and Spain. The material from the prospective study consisted of cDNA or gDNA derived from T cells, B-cell-depleted T cells, or PBMCs. The dataset comprised deeply sampled blood TCRbeta repertoires from subjects exposed to, actively infected with, or recovered from COVID-19. The repertoires were released in a freely available public database intended as a resource for research on the immune response to SARS-CoV-2. Samples came from the ongoing ImmuneRACE study (first 160 participants) plus 1,254 subjects from 6 global collaborators. Nearly every sample came with metadata listing a de-identified subject ID, COVID-19 status, age in years and sex. Where available, HLA class I and class II types were obtained from metadata supplied by the sample provider rather than from assay-based typing.

Spanning cysteine to phenylalanine, the CDR3 consists of 15 amino acids. The retained sequence is limited to the CDR3, 45 bases, with the frame set at the first base. The germline ends are 14 bases apart after V is trimmed by 0 bases and J by 7 bases. The germline V gene sets CDR1 to MNHNS and CDR2 to SASEGT. Participants in the prospective study were aged about 18 to 95 years, lived in 24 United States geographic areas, and enrolled through a virtual design. To assign participants to cohorts, the prospective study relied on clinical history that participants themselves reported in a screening survey and a study questionnaire. In the prospective study, mobile phlebotomists collected whole blood, serum and a nasopharyngeal or oropharyngeal swab from each participant. Over a 2-month period, participants in the prospective study had the option of providing additional blood draws and questionnaires. Blood samples from the prospective study were shipped frozen or at room temperature prior to DNA extraction.

TCRbeta CDR3 regions were amplified from genomic DNA using the immunoSEQ Assay, a bias-controlled multiplex PCR. The study's own analysis went as follows. The number of nucleated cells in each sample was estimated by amplification of reference gene primers within the assay. Sequence reads were collapsed and filtered to measure the absolute abundance of every unique TCRbeta CDR3 rearrangement. For each sample, productive Simpson clonality was calculated by taking the square root of Simpson's diversity index across productive rearrangements. This is the immuneACCESS table as TCRdb keeps it, with only in-frame sequences that have V and J called. A part of the clones is gone; compared with another copy, unresolved V genes explain less than half, and the rest is unexplained. V, J and clone size reflect that table, while D and trimming were determined from the DNA. The sample profile shows roughly 230,000 clones; roughly 84% of them were found once. Clones ranked in the top ten supply around 7% of the sample.

Findings and caveats that apply to the study as a whole: How much clinical and demographic metadata was included differed by source and by participant, and the metadata was provided uncurated.

Worth noting for this clone: Its antigen remains unidentified. Base-call qualities are not available, and no considerably larger clone is one nucleotide away.

The source is a man aged 25-45 years in a cohort exposed to, infected with or recovered from COVID-19 (not recorded which). The V and J segments used are TRBV6-1 and TRBJ2-3; the D gene is unclear. Source material: PBMCs or T cells enriched from blood (not recorded which). The bases are TGTGCCAGCAGTGAAGCGCTAGGCTCCCTCCATACGCAGTATTTT. Its translation reads: CASSEALGSLHTQYF.